This T cell receptor beta chain derives from a study of T-cell memory formation after mild COVID-19. Study findings and constraints: Memory sampled before infection contained some responding clones, suggesting cross-reactive memory joined.

A few counts support this clonotype. What it binds is unknown. The CDR3 has 12 amino acids. From germline, CDR1 is MDHEN and CDR2 SYDVKM. Trimming shortened V by 6 bases and J by 14 bases, and 14 bases separated the two germline ends. Each CDR3 protein gets one entry after TCRdb re-called the 5' RACE reads with MiXCR. This table holds 250,000 to 300,000 distinct CDR3 sequences, 15% to 20% found once. The sample was PBMCs or a T cell subset sorted from them (not recorded which). This TCR derives from a man between 18 and 29 years old who had mild COVID-19 (a few samples of this study predate the infection). Cell type and time point are not known. The chain uses TRBV28 and TRBJ1-6; D not certain. The CDR3 reads CASSPPRGALHF. In DNA, the CDR3 is TGTGCCAGCAGCCCCCCCCGGGGAGCCCTCCACTTT.